Reported below is one TCR beta chain. Its antigen is as yet unknown. The data derive from a study of cytomegalovirus exposure and HLA in healthy donors. Background on the study: Earlier findings included about 120 million unique TCR beta sequences obtained from 150 million to 200 million T cells. Findings and caveats of the study: Common viral pathogens (according to a later analysis) appeared linked to several of the most significant clusters. In vitro, a few CMV-associated chains proved specific for CMV antigens.

V lost 6 bases to trimming and J lost 1 base, with 18 bases between them. CDR1 is LNHDA, CDR2 SQIVND, per germline (reference sequence). The CDR3 has 16 amino acids. Both 60 Vbeta primers and 13 Jbeta primers went into the PCR. Method: immunoSEQ multiplex PCR; TCRdb's copy keeps in-frame clones and lacks some. The table has tens of thousands of clones, approximately 83% seen once. This receptor was taken from a young man in good health and CMV-seronegative. This rearrangement joins TRBV19 to TRBJ1-2, with a weak D call TRBD1 (5 bases). Sequencing was done on a sample of PBMCs. CDR3 nucleotide sequence: TGTGCCAGTAGCCACCCCCGGGCAGGGATTAACTATGGCTACACCTTC. The encoded protein is CASSHPRAGINYGYTF.